A selection of T cell receptor beta chains follows, all from one sample in a study of early T cells in non-severe SARS-CoV-2 infection. TCRdb redid the calling of the 5' RACE reads with MiXCR, one entry per CDR3 protein. The data hold about 94,000 distinct CDR3 sequences, with around 14% observed a single time. What was sequenced was whole blood. All receptors derive from an adult who was a healthcare worker with PCR-confirmed SARS-CoV-2 infection or an uninfected control (not recorded which). The CDR3 runs from the conserved cysteine through the conserved F or W. Fields, in order: J gene, V gene, clone size, D gene, CDR3 DNA, CDR3 protein. The D gene is left open where the match is weak. Clone size is not always given. Where it is, it says once, few, many or a class for expanded clones.

TRBJ2-7 TRBV5-1 - TRBD1 TGCGCCAGCAGCCCGCGGCCGGGACAGCTCTCCTACGAGCAGTACTTC CASSPRPGQLSYEQYF
TRBJ2-3 TRBV19 - - TGTGCCAGTAGTGATCTCGCGCAGGGCCACACAGATACGCAGTATTTT CASSDLAQGHTDTQYF
TRBJ2-5 TRBV28 many - TGTGCCAGCAGTTCCACCGGGGGCGAGGGGGAGACCCAGTACTTC CASSSTGGEGETQYF
TRBJ1-6 TRBV11-2 - - TGTGCCAGCCCAAAGGAGTACAGCTCCTATAATTCACCCCTCCACTTT CASPKEYSSYNSPLHF
TRBJ2-1 TRBV19 many - TGTGCCAGTAGATCCCGGACTCTCAATGAGCAGTTCTTC CASRSRTLNEQFF
TRBJ2-1 TRBV18 many - TGTGCCAGCTCACCCCAAGGGTCTACGTTTAGCTCCTACAATGAGCAGTTCTTC CASSPQGSTFSSYNEQFF
TRBJ1-1 TRBV7-2 - - TGTGCCAGCAGCCCAGGAGGCATGGGCACTGAAGCTTTCTTT CASSPGGMGTEAFF
TRBJ2-1 TRBV10-2 many TRBD2 TGCGCCAGCAGTGAGTCGATGGGCGGGGGGGCCCGTGAGCAGTTCTTC CASSESMGGGAREQFF
TRBJ2-7 TRBV28 many - TGTGCCAGCAGCCTCATCGGGTCCTACGAGCAGTACTTC CASSLIGSYEQYF
TRBJ2-5 TRBV18 many - TGTGCCAGCTCCCAACGGACGGTACAAGAGACCCAGTACTTC CASSQRTVQETQYF
TRBJ2-5 TRBV28 many - TGTGCCAGCAGTTTGCAATTGAGCGGGACCCAGTACTTC CASSLQLSGTQYF
TRBJ2-1 TRBV11-3 - - TGTGCCAGCAGTCCGCGGTTGGGGGCGTGGAATGAGCAGTTCTTC CASSPRLGAWNEQFF
TRBJ2-3 TRBV29-1 - TRBD2 TGCAGCGTTGAACTAGCGGGGAAGATAGATACGCAGTATTTT CSVELAGKIDTQYF
TRBJ2-7 TRBV29-1 few - TGCAGCGTCAGGCTGACCTACGAGCAGTACTTC CSVRLTYEQYF
TRBJ2-1 TRBV6-5 - - TGTGCCAGCAGTTACGACGGCGCTGGATCGAATGAGCAGTTCTTC CASSYDGAGSNEQFF
TRBJ2-7 TRBV6-2/TRBV6-3 - - TGTGCCAGCAGTTACTCGGGACCCTACGAGCAGTACTTC CASSYSGPYEQYF
TRBJ2-2 TRBV28 few - TGTGCCAGCAGTTTATCAGGTCCGATCGGGAGCGGGGAGCTGTTTTTT CASSLSGPIGSGELFF
TRBJ2-3 TRBV7-8 many TRBD1 TGTGCCAGCAGCTTAAGCGGGACAGGGAAAGATACGCAGTATTTT CASSLSGTGKDTQYF
TRBJ2-7 TRBV7-2 few TRBD2 TGTGCCAGCAGCCTTGGGACTAGCGGAACCTACGAGCAGTACTTC CASSLGTSGTYEQYF
TRBJ1-2 TRBV7-9 - - TGTGCCAGCAGCTGGGACGGAGGGGACTATGGCTACACCTTC CASSWDGGDYGYTF
TRBJ2-7 TRBV29-1 - - TGCAGCGTTGCTCTGGGCCCCTACGAGCAGTACTTC CSVALGPYEQYF
TRBJ1-6 TRBV4-3 - - TGCGCCAGCAGCCAGCTGACGGGCCTTTCACCCCTCCACTTT CASSQLTGLSPLHF
TRBJ1-6 TRBV2 once - TGTGCCAGCACAGGGACAAGGACACCCCTCCACTTT CASTGTRTPLHF
TRBJ2-7 TRBV12-3/TRBV12-4 few TRBD2 TGTGCCAGCAGTTTCCCGAGCACTAGCGGGGGGCACCAAAGCTCCTACGAGCAGTACTTC CASSFPSTSGGHQSSYEQYF